This T cell receptor beta chain was found in a study of cytomegalovirus exposure and HLA in healthy donors. Study-wide background: Out of 398 genotyped donors, around 80% belonged to the Caucasian-associated ancestry cluster. Overall study findings and caveats: The classifier reportedly diagnosed cytomegalovirus status with high sensitivity and specificity.

A remark on this clone: Its antigen is not identified.

CDR1 and CDR2 (germline): SQVTM, ANQGSEA. V lost 6 bases and J 3 bases, leaving 21 bases between the germline ends. CDR3 size: 15 residues. PCR primers comprised 60 Vbeta and 13 Jbeta primers. Only in-frame clones appear in the TCRdb table, and some are missing; sequencing was by immunoSEQ multiplex PCR. The table shows about 120,000 clones, with 75% to 85% occurring only once. J is TRBJ2-7 and V is TRBV29-1, with D possibly being TRBD1 (5 bases). This sequence was found in a male donor in good health and CMV-seropositive. Sequenced sample: PBMCs. The CDR3 sequence is CSVLKSLTAGYEQYF. The CDR3 coding sequence is TGCAGCGTCCTAAAGTCCCTGACAGCAGGCTACGAGCAGTACTTC.